This TCR beta chain derives from a study of molecular identifiers for immune sequencing clone quantification (dated by TCRdb to the late 2010s). About the investigation overall: For a replicate experiment, RNA from roughly 21,000 or 96,000 naive CD8 T cells was divided into five aliquots, of which four were sequenced. This methods study benchmarked molecular-identifier clustering-based TCR repertoire sequencing (MIDCIRS) and TCR RNA copy counting, using CD8 T cells to do so. Results the study describes overall, beyond this receptor: A single cell's worth of spiked-in Jurkat TCR RNA was reported detectable even among 900,000 to 1,000,000 naive CD8 T cells. Modeling indicated about three TCR RNA copies recovered per cell, compared with 7.5 to 10 by digital PCR, which implies a capture efficiency of approximately 30%. Highly expanded clone sizes could be underestimated if identical TCR molecules share a barcode. When barcode sub-clustering was left out, chimeric consensus sequences inflated TCR diversity, with chimeras reaching as high as 47%. In CMV-specific effector cells, clones with more than 20 RNA copies accounted for over 97% of molecules, whereas in naive cells such clones accounted for under 1%.

Library generation was performed with PCR. Instrument on record: Illumina MiSeq. Purification of total RNA was performed with the Qiagen AllPrep DNA/RNA kit. Reads from multiple sequencing runs of the same library were pooled before analysis. For the original study's pipeline: Reads were retained only if their TCR constant sequence matched exactly, and those retained reads were trimmed to 150 nt and grouped according to their 12-nt molecular barcodes. Reads inside each barcode group were sub-clustered using a 15% Levenshtein threshold, and a quality-weighted consensus sequence was constructed for each RNA molecule. Non-functional sequences were discarded, and so were lower-count sequences lying one edit away from another sequence. On the basis of fitting two negative binomial distributions, barcode sub-clusters with fewer than 20% of the maximum read count were discarded. TCRdb reanalyzed the raw reads on its own, using fastp at Q25 for trimming and MiXCR for clone calling, and kept in-frame beta chains. CDR3 protein duplicates are merged, each entry listing the most common genes and DNA. The V and J calls were not made by the authors but by TCRdb's processing. The sample table contains tens of thousands of distinct CDR3 sequences; only one count was recorded for under 20% of them. Of the sample, roughly 7.1% falls within the top ten clones.

The germline V gene sets CDR1 to SGHRS and CDR2 to YFSETQ. The CDR3 runs 12 amino acids, cysteine and phenylalanine included. The entry retains the CDR3 DNA only, 36 bases that are in frame from base 1. V sheds 0 bases and J sheds 9 bases, leaving 7 bases between their ends. Naive CD8 T cells were FACS-sorted as CD8+CD4-CCR7+CD45RA+ on a BD FACSAria II into RLT Plus buffer. To compare sensitivity, a portion of the naive CD8 T cell RNA was divided evenly between MIDCIRS and a Smart-seq2-style 5'RACE protocol. Enrichment of CD8 T cells was performed with RosetteSep CD8+ T Cell Enrichment Cocktail and Ficoll-Paque, after which ACK red cell lysis was carried out. This clonotype was seen ten or more times. Its antigen is unknown. One base away there is no much larger clone; base qualities are not given.

Input material: naive CD8+ T cells from blood, with Jurkat cell RNA spiked in. The label giving this sample's cell subset or site can be read as: FACS-sorted CD8+CD4-CCR7+CD45RA+ naive T cells. Here the chain combines TRBV5-1 and TRBJ2-1; 6 matching bases give a weak D call of TRBD2. The clonotype was recovered from a human donor in good health. Some libraries in this study had Jurkat cell RNA spiked in. The CDR3 is CASSLVGGEQFF. DNA sequence: TGCGCCAGCAGCTTGGTCGGGGGTGAGCAGTTCTTC.